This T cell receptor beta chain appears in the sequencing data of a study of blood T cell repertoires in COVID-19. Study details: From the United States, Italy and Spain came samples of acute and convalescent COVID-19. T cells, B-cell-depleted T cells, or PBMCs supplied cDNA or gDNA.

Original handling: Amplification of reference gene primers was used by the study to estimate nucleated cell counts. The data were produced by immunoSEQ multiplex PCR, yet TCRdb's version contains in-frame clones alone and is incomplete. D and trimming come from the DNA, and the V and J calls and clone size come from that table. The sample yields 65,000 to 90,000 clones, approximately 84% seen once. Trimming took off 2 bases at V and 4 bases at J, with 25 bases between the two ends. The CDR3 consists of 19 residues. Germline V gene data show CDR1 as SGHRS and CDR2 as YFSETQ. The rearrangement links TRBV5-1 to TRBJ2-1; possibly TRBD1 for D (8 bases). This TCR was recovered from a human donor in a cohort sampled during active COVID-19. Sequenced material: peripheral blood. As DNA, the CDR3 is TGCGCCAGCAGCTTTTCAGGGGGCTGGAGCGGGGCCGTTTACAATGAGCAGTTCTTC. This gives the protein CASSFSGGWSGAVYNEQFF.